The 28 T cell receptor beta chains in this list originate from one sample, sequenced in a study of cytomegalovirus exposure and HLA in healthy donors. Both 60 Vbeta primers and 13 Jbeta primers went into the PCR. Profiled with immunoSEQ multiplex PCR; TCRdb holds only in-frame clones, not every one. The repertoire table contains 80,000 to 100,000 clones. Source material: PBMCs. The receptors here all came from a man aged 45-60 years in good health and CMV-seronegative.

This chain connects TRBV18 to TRBJ1-5; TRBD1 agrees at 7 bases. The CDR3 covers 16 residues. CDR1 is KGHSH and CDR2 is LQKENI in the germline V gene. After removal of 6 bases from V and 5 bases from J, the junction contained 13 bases not matched to a gene. CDR3 DNA: TGTGCCAGCTCCCTCAACGGGGACAGCCGTGATCAGCCCCAGCATTTT. This sequence encodes CASSLNGDSRDQPQHF.

This chain uses TRBV9 with TRBJ2-7, with D possibly TRBD1 on 5 matching bases. Per the germline V gene, CDR1 is SGDLS and CDR2 is YYNGEE. The ends were cut back, 1 base at V and 0 bases at J, with 14 bases in the middle. The CDR3 extends over 16 amino acids. The CDR3 loop is CASSVPAQGGSYEQYF. CDR3 in DNA: TGTGCCAGCAGCGTACCCGCCCAGGGCGGCTCCTACGAGCAGTACTTC.

The chain combines TRBV15 with TRBJ2-5, with D possibly being TRBD2 (7 bases). Germline V gene data show CDR1 as LNHNV and CDR2 as YYDKDF (reference sequence). CDR3 length: 15 residues. V was cut by 7 bases and J by 4 bases, with 19 bases left in between. DNA of the CDR3: TGTGCCACCATCAACTACACGGGGGGCCCAGAGACCCAGTACTTC. It translates to CATINYTGGPETQYF.

The CDR3 sequence: CASSPLGPEAFF. The CDR3 DNA sequence: TGTGCCAGCAGCCCACTAGGACCCGAGGCTTTCTTT. The V and J genes are TRBV7-3 and TRBJ1-1, with D unresolved. The CDR3 loop spans 12 amino acids. Trimming cost V 5 bases and J 11 bases, with 15 bases left between them. The germline gives CDR1 SGHTA, CDR2 FQGTGA.

V is TRBV19 and J is TRBJ1-1, with a possible D match to TRBD1 (6 bases). This CDR3 spans 11 amino acids. V was shortened by 6 bases and J by 8 bases, with 10 bases between the two germline ends. In germline, CDR1 is LNHDA, CDR2 SQIVND (reference sequence). The CDR3, as DNA: TGTGCCAGTAGGACAGGACAAGAAGCTTTCTTT. Its translation is CASRTGQEAFF.

The V gene is TRBV4-1, the J gene TRBJ2-2; D may be TRBD2 (6 bases). The CDR3 loop spans 17 amino acids. V lost 0 bases and J 7 bases, leaving 18 bases between the germline ends. Germline V gives CDR1 MGHRA, CDR2 YSYEKL. CDR3: CASSQDSPRGKGGELFF. The CDR3 DNA reads as TGCGCCAGCAGCCAAGATAGCCCCCGGGGGAAGGGCGGGGAGCTGTTTTTT.

The V and J genes are TRBV6-5 and TRBJ1-4, with a weak D call TRBD1 (5 bases). CDR3 length equals 13 residues. CDR1 is MNHEY and CDR2 is SVGAGI in the germline V gene. The V end lost 5 bases, the J end lost 7 bases, and 11 bases lay between the germline ends. The CDR3 region has the DNA TGTGCCAGCAGTACTGGGGGGTCTGAAAAACTGTTTTTT. Its translation: CASSTGGSEKLFF.

This sequence joins TRBV7-9 and TRBJ1-1; D might be TRBD1 (6 bases). Germline loops: CDR1 SEHNR, CDR2 FQNEAQ (reference sequence). CDR3 length equals 13 residues. V was clipped by 1 base and J by 4 bases, with 7 bases between them. The CDR3 nucleotides are TGTGCCAGCAGCTTAGAAGGGGGCACTGAAGCTTTCTTT. It specifies CASSLEGGTEAFF.

The genes are TRBV27 and TRBJ1-5, with unresolved D. Germline assignment: CDR1 MNHEY and CDR2 SMNVEV (reference sequence). The CDR3 has 14 residues. The V end was cut by 3 bases, the J end by 1 base, with 7 bases between. The CDR3 sequence is CASSFRHSNQPQHF. CDR3 DNA sequence: TGTGCCAGCAGTTTTCGACACAGCAATCAGCCCCAGCATTTT.

The chain links TRBV28 to TRBJ2-7, with TRBD2 matching 15 bases. CDR1 and CDR2 (germline): MDHEN, SYDVKM. This CDR3 spans 16 amino acids. With V trimmed by 7 bases and J by 3 bases, 7 bases remained unmatched. The chain's CDR3 is CASTSAGLAGGYEQYF. CDR3 bases: TGTGCCAGCACCTCAGCGGGACTAGCGGGGGGCTACGAGCAGTACTTC.

The chain has TRBV5-4 and TRBJ2-1; a possible D gene is TRBD1 (6 bases). This CDR3 contains 15 residues. V shed 0 bases and J shed 4 bases, with 11 bases lying between them. Germline-derived CDR1 and CDR2 are SGHNT and YYREEE (reference sequence). Written as DNA, the CDR3 is TGTGCCAGCAGCTTGGACAGGGCCTTATACAATGAGCAGTTCTTC. This gives the protein CASSLDRALYNEQFF.

This sequence joins TRBV5-8 and TRBJ1-6, with TRBD1 matching 8 bases. This CDR3 has 16 residues. The V and J ends lost 3 bases and 9 bases, in that order; junction bases with no gene match: 11. The germline V gene encodes CDR1 SGHTS and CDR2 YDEGEE. The CDR3 bases are TGTGCCAGCAGCTGGACAGGGCACATAAGAGGTTCACCCCTCCACTTT. Protein: CASSWTGHIRGSPLHF.

The chain uses TRBV9 and TRBJ1-1, with TRBD1 identical over 7 bases. Trimming removed 3 bases from V and 0 bases from J; junction bases left unmatched: 5. The length of the CDR3 is 15 residues. Germline lookup yields CDR1 SGDLS and CDR2 YYNGEE. The CDR3 DNA follows: TGTGCCAGCAGCGCGAGTCAGGGGGTGAACACTGAAGCTTTCTTT. Protein: CASSASQGVNTEAFF.

Written as DNA, the CDR3 is TGTGCCAGCAGCCCAGGGACTTGGGGCACCATATATTTT. This codes for CASSPGTWGTIYF. The chain recombines TRBV5-4 with TRBJ1-3; tentatively, D is TRBD1 (5 bases). CDR3 length: 13 residues. Trimming took 4 bases from V and 9 from J, leaving 14 bases between them. The V gene's germline CDR1 is SGHNT and CDR2 YYREEE (reference sequence). The complete variable domain, with remaining parts taken from reference TRBV5-4 and TRBJ1-3, reads ETGVTQSPTHLIKTRGQQVTLRCSSQSGHNTVSWYQQALGQGPQFIFQYYREEENGRGNFPPRFSGLQFPNYSSELNVNALELDDSALYLCASSPGTWGTIYFGEGSWLTVV.

V and J are TRBV5-1 and TRBJ2-5; the match to TRBD2 covers 7 bases. With V trimmed by 7 bases and J by 0 bases, 6 bases remained unmatched. The CDR3 extends over 14 amino acids. Germline V gives CDR1 SGHRS, CDR2 YFSETQ. The CDR3 DNA reads as TGCGCCAGCCATTTGGGACTACACCAAGAGACCCAGTACTTC. Its protein is CASHLGLHQETQYF.

The chain recombines TRBV7-9 with TRBJ1-4, with 7 bases lining up with TRBD1. V shed 1 base and J 7 bases; nucleotides not matched to a gene: 6. Germline lookup yields CDR1 SEHNR and CDR2 FQNEAQ (reference sequence). The CDR3 totals 15 residues. In DNA, the CDR3 is TGTGCCAGCAGCTTAGATAGGACAGGCCTTGAAAAACTGTTTTTT. Protein product: CASSLDRTGLEKLFF. Based on the CDR3 plus reference TRBV7-9 and TRBJ1-4, the full variable domain is DTGVSQNPRHKITKRGQNVTFRCDPISEHNRLYWYRQTLGQGPEFLTYFQNEAQLEKSRLLSDRFSAERPKGSFSTLEIQRTEQGDSAMYLCASSLDRTGLEKLFFGSGTQLSVL.

This rearrangement joins TRBV4-1 to TRBJ2-7; 8 bases align to TRBD2. In germline, CDR1 is MGHRA, CDR2 YSYEKL. The CDR3 has 15 amino acids. V was clipped by 1 base and J by 5 bases; unmatched bases: 7. The CDR3 DNA reads as TGCGCCAGCAGCCAAGGACGGGGGGGGGTTGACGAGCAGTACTTC. This gives the protein CASSQGRGGVDEQYF.

The chain recombines TRBV6-5 with TRBJ2-1; TRBD2 agrees at 8 bases. V lost 4 bases and J lost 1; bases outside the gene matches: 3. The CDR3 loop spans 15 amino acids. The germline V gene has CDR1 MNHEY and CDR2 SVGAGI. This CDR3 reads CASSLLAGSYNEQFF. For the CDR3, the DNA is TGTGCCAGCAGTTTGCTAGCGGGTTCCTACAATGAGCAGTTCTTC.

V usage is TRBV7-2 and J usage is TRBJ1-5; D gene unclear. Germline V gives CDR1 SGHTA, CDR2 FQGNSA. Trimming took off 2 bases at V and 2 bases at J, with 4 bases between the two ends. The CDR3 is 13 residues long. DNA for the CDR3: TGTGCCAGCAGCTTACCCGGCAATCAGCCCCAGCATTTT. Its protein product is CASSLPGNQPQHF.

V gene TRBV10-3 combines with J gene TRBJ2-2; weak D call: TRBD1 (6 bases). The ends were cut back, 7 bases at V and 5 bases at J, with 14 bases in the middle. This CDR3 region has 14 residues. Looked up from germline, CDR1 is ENHRY and CDR2 is SYGVKD. The CDR3 protein is CAINDRLQTGELFF. The CDR3 nucleotides read TGTGCCATCAACGACAGGTTACAGACCGGGGAGCTGTTTTTT.

The V and J genes are TRBV6-1 and TRBJ1-5; D not certain. Germline V gene data show CDR1 as MNHNS and CDR2 as SASEGT. With 7 bases removed from V and 4 bases from J, the gap between germline ends came to 11 bases. The CDR3 is made up of 13 amino acids. CDR3 sequence (DNA): TGTGCCAGCATTGGTACGGGTAATCAGCCCCAGCATTTT. Its translation is CASIGTGNQPQHF.

The V gene is TRBV5-1, the J gene TRBJ1-2, with D maybe TRBD1 (5 bases). Trimming shortened V by 4 bases and J by 9 bases, and 19 bases separated the two germline ends. Germline CDR1 and CDR2: SGHRS and YFSETQ. The CDR3 is 14 amino acids. CDR3 protein: CASSTGAGVGSYTF. Written as DNA, the CDR3 is TGCGCCAGCAGCACAGGCGCGGGGGTCGGAAGCTACACCTTC.

The CDR3 is CASNPREGVSNQPQHF. DNA of the CDR3: TGTGCCAGCAACCCCCGGGAGGGAGTTAGCAATCAGCCCCAGCATTTT. The genes are TRBV6-6 and TRBJ1-5; D is ambiguous. V was clipped by 7 bases and J by 0 bases, with 16 bases between them. CDR1 and CDR2 from the germline V gene are MNHNY and SVGAGI (reference sequence). This CDR3 region has 16 residues.

The genes are TRBV27 and TRBJ2-7, with 10 bases that match TRBD1. Germline loops: CDR1 MNHEY, CDR2 SMNVEV (reference sequence). The V gene end was trimmed by 6 bases and the J gene end by 0 bases; junction bases not matched to a gene: 5. The CDR3 has 15 residues. The CDR3 DNA is TGTGCCAGCAGGGGGACAGGGGTGAGCTCCTACGAGCAGTACTTC. Amino acids: CASRGTGVSSYEQYF.

With respect to this clone: A read error may account for a junction end that differs from germline. The rearrangement links TRBV6-1 to TRBJ2-1; unclear D gene. The CDR3 is 17 amino acids. From germline, CDR1 is MNHNS and CDR2 SASEGT. This CDR3 is CASSDRRQPILNNEHFF. The DNA for the CDR3 is TGTGCCAGCAGTGACCGAAGACAACCTATTTTGAACAATGAGCATTTCTTC.

The chain combines TRBV28 with TRBJ2-1; a possible D gene is TRBD1 (5 bases). V was cut by 6 bases and J by 0 bases, with 9 bases left in between. Germline lookup yields CDR1 MDHEN and CDR2 SYDVKM. The CDR3 totals 14 residues. CDR3 region: CASSAGPSYNEQFF. Written as DNA, the CDR3 is TGTGCCAGCAGCGCAGGGCCCTCCTACAATGAGCAGTTCTTC. Complete variable domain (other parts from reference TRBV28 and TRBJ2-1): DVKVTQSSRYLVKRTGEKVFLECVQDMDHENMFWYRQDPGLGLRLIYFSYDVKMKEKGDIPEGYSVSREKKERFSLILESASTNQTSMYLCASSAGPSYNEQFFGPGTRLTVL.

Concerning this clone: Different DNA sequences within this sample yield the same CDR3. The rearrangement joins TRBV9 to TRBJ1-2; tentative D call: TRBD1 (5 bases). The CDR3 spans 13 residues. Germline V gives CDR1 SGDLS, CDR2 YYNGEE. Trimming left V 2 bases short and J 2 bases short, with 7 bases between. The CDR3 spells CASSVTGNYGYTF. In nucleotides, the CDR3 is TGTGCCAGCAGCGTCACAGGAAACTATGGCTACACCTTC.

This rearrangement joins TRBV28 to TRBJ1-5, with 9 bases that match TRBD1. This CDR3 is built from 16 residues. After removal of 5 bases from V and 5 bases from J, the junction contained 10 bases not matched to a gene. CDR1 is MDHEN and CDR2 is SYDVKM in the germline V gene. The CDR3 DNA follows: TGTGCCAGCAGTACCCGCGGGACAGGGAGATATCAGCCCCAGCATTTT. It specifies CASSTRGTGRYQPQHF.